This TCR beta chain was captured in a study of Graves' ophthalmopathy and Graves' hyperthyroidism. A few counts support this clonotype. Researchers took RNA transcripts and amplified TCR beta CDR3 regions from them. Following a first-round RT-PCR that used HTBI primers, a second-round multiplex PCR was carried out. MiXCR was run by TCRdb on the multiplex PCR reads, yielding one entry per CDR3 protein. The top ten hold 9.1% of the sample, which has approximately 210,000 distinct CDR3 sequences, under 30% seen once. The germline CDR1 and CDR2 sequences are SGDLS and YYNGEE. The CDR3 consists of 17 residues. The V gene end was trimmed by 4 bases and the J gene end by 1 base; junction bases not matched to a gene: 8.

Sequenced input: peripheral blood. V and J are TRBV9 and TRBJ2-7; TRBD2 aligns across 13 bases. This TCR was recovered from a man over 45 with Graves' ophthalmopathy. Here the CDR3 DNA reads TGTGCCAGCAGCCCGCACCAGGGACTAGCGGGGTCCTACGAGCAGTACTTC. Its protein product is CASSPHQGLAGSYEQYF.